These 13 T cell receptor beta chains share one sample of origin, sequenced in a study of OX40 agonist ivuxolimab in advanced cancers. The protocol was immunoSEQ multiplex PCR, while the TCRdb copy is restricted to in-frame clones and leaves out a portion. The sample yields about 57,000 clones, around 87% seen once. The sample consisted of CD4+ or CD8+ T cells sorted from blood, taken in a trial of the OX40 agonist ivuxolimab. The receptors were sampled from an adult with an advanced solid tumor such as melanoma, head and neck, liver or kidney cancer.

The chain uses TRBV12-5 and TRBJ2-1, with 14 bases that match TRBD2. This CDR3 comprises 19 residues. V shed 3 bases, J shed 7 bases, and the junction held 14 bases outside the gene matches. From germline, CDR1 is LGHNT and CDR2 FRNRAP. The CDR3, as DNA: TGTGCTAGTGGTTTTAAGGGGCTGCCGGGACTAGCGGGAGTTAATGAGCAGTTCTTC. Protein product: CASGFKGLPGLAGVNEQFF.

The rearrangement links TRBV4-1 to TRBJ1-5; D is unclear. V was cut by 1 base and J by 1 base, with 14 bases left in between. Germline lookup yields CDR1 MGHRA and CDR2 YSYEKL. The length of the CDR3 is 17 residues. The CDR3 sequence is CASSQGVPGPSNQPQHF. The CDR3 nucleotides read TGCGCCAGCAGCCAAGGAGTTCCAGGACCCAGCAATCAGCCCCAGCATTTT.

The V and J genes are TRBV30 and TRBJ2-7; D may be TRBD1 (5 bases). CDR1 GTSNPN and CDR2 SVGIG come from the germline V gene (reference sequence). The CDR3 runs to 17 residues. Trimming cost V 5 bases and J 0 bases, with 23 bases left between them. The CDR3 sequence is CAWDLGRVPTLSYEQYF. DNA for the CDR3: TGTGCCTGGGACCTGGGCAGGGTCCCGACCCTCTCCTACGAGCAGTACTTC.

V gene TRBV4-1 combines with J gene TRBJ2-1, with 13 nucleotides matching TRBD2. V was pared by 4 bases and J by 1 base, with 13 bases of the junction left unmatched. Germline CDR1 reads MGHRA; CDR2 reads YSYEKL. The CDR3 consists of 20 residues. The CDR3 nucleotides read TGCGCCAGCAGCCTTGACAGGGGGACTAGCGGGAAACAGTCCTACAATGAGCAGTTCTTC. Translation gives CASSLDRGTSGKQSYNEQFF.

The rearrangement joins TRBV9 to TRBJ1-6, with TRBD1 matching over 7 bases. Germline V lookup: CDR1 SGDLS, CDR2 YYNGEE. V dropped 3 bases and J dropped 0; count of bases not matched to a gene: 9. The CDR3 covers 18 residues. The CDR3 here is CASSARDSLSSYNSPLHF. The CDR3 DNA is TGTGCCAGCAGCGCCCGGGACAGCTTGAGCTCCTATAATTCACCCCTCCACTTT.

The chain uses TRBV20-1 and TRBJ2-7; the match to TRBD2 covers 7 bases. J was trimmed by 3 bases and V by 7 bases; bases with no gene match: 3. From germline, CDR1 is DFQATT and CDR2 SNEGSKA (reference sequence). This CDR3 has 11 amino acids. The CDR3 sequence is CSEKRDYEQYF. The CDR3 DNA is TGCAGTGAGAAGCGGGACTACGAGCAGTACTTC.

The rearrangement links TRBV27 to TRBJ2-1, with 14 bases fitting TRBD2. Germline-derived CDR1 and CDR2 are MNHEY and SMNVEV (reference sequence). CDR3 length: 20 residues. Losses at the gene ends were 8 bases for V and 4 bases for J; bases not matched to a gene: 19. CDR3 amino acids: CASGRLAGGSFVRGYNEQFF. Written as DNA, the CDR3 is TGTGCCAGCGGAAGACTAGCGGGAGGGTCATTTGTTCGGGGATACAATGAGCAGTTCTTC.

The V call is TRBV27, the J call TRBJ2-7; 11 nucleotides line up with TRBD1. Germline CDR1 reads MNHEY; CDR2 reads SMNVEV (reference sequence). This CDR3 comprises 16 residues. J gave up 4 bases and V 1 base, and 6 bases lay outside the gene matches. CDR3 nucleotide sequence: TGTGCCAGCAGTTTATTTGGACAGGGGGCCTCGTACGAGCAGTACTTC. It codes for CASSLFGQGASYEQYF.

The V gene is TRBV7-9, the J gene TRBJ2-3; D tentatively reads TRBD1 or TRBD2 (5 bases each). Germline values: CDR1 SEHNR, CDR2 FQNEAQ (reference sequence). CDR3 length: 14 amino acids. V lost 5 bases and J 4 bases, leaving 13 bases between the germline ends. The CDR3 DNA is TGTGCCAGCAGCCGCCAGAGGGGTGCAGATACGCAGTATTTT. Residues: CASSRQRGADTQYF.

The chain joins TRBV10-1 to TRBJ2-5; 7 bases match TRBD1. V was pared by 8 bases and J by 2 bases, with 5 bases of the junction left unmatched. The CDR3 sequence is 13 residues long. Germline V gene data show CDR1 as WNHNN and CDR2 as SYGVQD (reference sequence). As DNA, the CDR3 is TGCGCCAGCTCCGGGACAGTTCAAGAGACCCAGTACTTC. Translated: CASSGTVQETQYF.

V gene TRBV5-1 combines with J gene TRBJ2-7, with 12 bases matching TRBD1. The CDR3 runs 15 residues. The trim removed 7 bases at V and 3 bases at J, leaving 8 bases unmatched. Germline V gene data show CDR1 as SGHRS and CDR2 as YFSETQ. The CDR3 here is CASWRGTGGGYEQYF. In nucleotides, the CDR3 is TGCGCCAGCTGGAGGGGGACAGGGGGCGGCTACGAGCAGTACTTC.

The chain joins TRBV19 to TRBJ2-1; no reliable D call. V lost 7 bases to trimming and J lost 3 bases, with 10 bases between them. The CDR3 consists of 13 residues. Germline values: CDR1 LNHDA, CDR2 SQIVND (reference sequence). For the CDR3, the DNA is TGTGCCAGTACCACCCCCTTCTACAATGAGCAGTTCTTC. It encodes CASTTPFYNEQFF.

A remark on this clone: Germline and junction disagree at one end, which may indicate a read error. The chain links TRBV4-1 to TRBJ2-1; D is perhaps TRBD1 or TRBD2 (5 bases each). This CDR3 is 13 amino acids long. The V gene's germline CDR1 is MGHRA and CDR2 YSYEKL. The CDR3 spells CAGSTGRYNEQFF. CDR3 DNA: TGCGCCGGCAGCACGGGACGGTACAATGAGCAGTTCTTC.